This T cell receptor (beta chain) came from a study of T cells in Graves' hyperthyroidism and ophthalmopathy. The wider study: Peripheral blood was collected at initial diagnosis, before any treatment.

Germline V gene sequence: CDR1 SGHTA, CDR2 FQGNSA. CDR3 length: 15 residues. A note on this clonotype: One end of the junction fails to match germline, which may point to a read error.

Using RNA transcripts as the source, TCR beta CDR3 regions were amplified. The HTBI primer set was used in a first-round RT-PCR of the TCR CDR3. From the multiplex PCR reads, TCRdb called clonotypes with MiXCR, one entry per CDR3 protein. The sample has about 640,000 distinct CDR3 sequences, 20% seen once; the top ten hold over 30%. The sample consisted of blood. This sequence was found in a man aged 25 to 45 with Graves' ophthalmopathy. J is TRBJ2-7 and V is TRBV7-2; perhaps TRBD1 as D (7 bases). In DNA form, the CDR3 reads TGTGCCAGCAGCCCCATAGCAGGGGGGTCCTACGAGCAGTGCTTC. It translates to CASSPIAGGSYEQCF.